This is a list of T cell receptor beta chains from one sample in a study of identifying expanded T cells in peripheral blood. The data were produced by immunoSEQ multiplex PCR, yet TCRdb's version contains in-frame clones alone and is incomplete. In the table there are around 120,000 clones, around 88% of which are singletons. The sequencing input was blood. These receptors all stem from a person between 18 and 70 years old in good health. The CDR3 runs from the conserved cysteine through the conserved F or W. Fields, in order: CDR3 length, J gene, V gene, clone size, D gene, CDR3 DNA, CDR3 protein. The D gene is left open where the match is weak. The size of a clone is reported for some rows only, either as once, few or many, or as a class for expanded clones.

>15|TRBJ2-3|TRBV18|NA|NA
TGTGCCAGCTCACCACAGGGGGGACCCACAGATACGCAGTATTTT
CASSPQGGPTDTQYF
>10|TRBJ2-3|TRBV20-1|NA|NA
TGCAGTGCTAGCAGGGGACCGCAGTATTTT
CSASRGPQYF
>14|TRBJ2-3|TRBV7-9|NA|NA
TGTGCCAGCAGCCAAGCCCAGGGGCCAGATACGCAGTATTTT
CASSQAQGPDTQYF
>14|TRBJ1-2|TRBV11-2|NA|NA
TGTGCCAGCAGCCACCCTGGCGGGTACTATGGCTACACCTTC
CASSHPGGYYGYTF
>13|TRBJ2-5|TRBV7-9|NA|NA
TGTGCCAGCAGCTTCCGGGGGCTAGAGACCCAGTACTTC
CASSFRGLETQYF
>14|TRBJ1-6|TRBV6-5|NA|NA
TGTGCCAGCAGTTACGGACAGCACAATTCACCCCTCCACTTT
CASSYGQHNSPLHF
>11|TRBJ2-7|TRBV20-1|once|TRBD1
TGCAGTGCTAGGATACAGGGGAAGCAGTACTTC
CSARIQGKQYF
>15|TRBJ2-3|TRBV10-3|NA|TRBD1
TGTGCCATCAGTACCGACAGGGGGCTAGTGGATACGCAGTATTTT
CAISTDRGLVDTQYF
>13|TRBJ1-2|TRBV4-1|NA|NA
TGCGCCAGCAGCCATCCCGGGTCCCGCGGCTACACCTTC
CASSHPGSRGYTF
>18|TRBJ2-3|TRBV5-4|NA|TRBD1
TGTGCCAGCAGCTTGAAGGGTGGAGGCGCCCCAGGGGGCGATACGCAGTATTTT
CASSLKGGGAPGGDTQYF